These 19 T cell receptor beta chains originate from one sample sequenced in a study of shared clonotypes between healthy human individuals. TCRdb's copy holds only in-frame clones and misses some; the assay was immunoSEQ multiplex PCR. Of about 2,100,000 clones listed, 85% to 95% are singletons. It was CD45RO-negative cells, positively selected for CCR7, that made up naive CD8 cells, with terminally differentiated effector memory CD45RA+ cells excluded. The material sequenced was naive CD8+ T cells from PBMCs. These TCRs come from a young man in good health. Some clones in this sample may be carry-over from other donors' samples.

The chain carries TRBV7-6 and TRBJ1-1; no clear D. The V gene's germline CDR1 is SGHVS and CDR2 FNYEAQ. Trimming shortened V by 5 bases and J by 1 base, and 11 bases separated the two germline ends. The CDR3 extends over 14 amino acids. CDR3: CASSELPQNTEAFF. The CDR3 DNA sequence: TGTGCCAGCAGCGAGCTCCCACAGAACACTGAAGCTTTCTTT. The full variable domain, with the rest looked up from reference TRBV7-6 and TRBJ1-1, is GAGVSQSPRYKVTKRGQDVALRCDPISGHVSLYWYRQALGQGPEFLTYFNYEAQQDKSGLPNDRFSAERPEGSISTLTIQRTEQRDSAMYRCASSELPQNTEAFFGQGTRLTVV.

V is TRBV7-9 and J is TRBJ2-3, with TRBD2 matching over 7 bases. Per the germline V gene, CDR1 is SEHNR and CDR2 is FQNEAQ (reference sequence). The CDR3 is 15 residues long. V was pared by 3 bases and J by 6 bases, with 9 bases of the junction left unmatched. CDR3 coding DNA: TGTGCCAGCAGCTTGGCCGGTGGGAGGGGTGATACGCAGTATTTT. Its translation: CASSLAGGRGDTQYF.

The chain couples TRBV4-1 to TRBJ2-1; D remains ambiguous. With 2 bases removed from V and 0 bases from J, the gap between germline ends came to 8 bases. The CDR3 covers 15 residues. Per the germline V gene, CDR1 is MGHRA and CDR2 is YSYEKL. CDR3 sequence: CASSQPLSSYNEQFF. CDR3 nucleotide sequence: TGCGCCAGCAGCCAACCATTGAGCTCCTACAATGAGCAGTTCTTC.

The genes are TRBV27 and TRBJ2-1, with 7 bases matching TRBD2. The CDR3 contains 13 residues. CDR1 is MNHEY and CDR2 is SMNVEV in the germline V gene (reference sequence). Trimming took 3 bases from V and 6 from J; bases not matched to a gene: 2. CDR3 protein: CASSFSGRNEQFF. CDR3 sequence (DNA): TGTGCCAGCAGTTTTAGCGGGCGCAATGAGCAGTTCTTC.

This rearrangement joins TRBV7-6 to TRBJ2-3; D is uncertain. From germline, CDR1 is SGHVS and CDR2 FNYEAQ. V was trimmed by 5 bases and J by 4 bases, leaving 16 bases between them. The CDR3 length is 15 residues. The CDR3 reads CASSELYLPADTQYF. CDR3 nucleotides: TGTGCCAGCAGCGAGCTGTACCTACCGGCAGATACGCAGTATTTT.

This rearrangement joins TRBV11-2 to TRBJ2-3, with D uncertain. The CDR3 totals 13 residues. Looked up from germline, CDR1 is SGHAT and CDR2 is FQNNGV. Trimming cost V 4 bases and J 4 bases, with 9 bases left between them. CDR3 DNA sequence: TGTGCCAGCAGCTCCGCCCCCCCAGATACGCAGTATTTT. Its protein is CASSSAPPDTQYF.

The chain recombines TRBV28 with TRBJ2-5; 9 positions agree with TRBD1. The germline gives CDR1 MDHEN, CDR2 SYDVKM. This CDR3 region has 15 residues. V gave up 4 bases and J gave up 5 bases; unmatched junction bases: 8. CDR3 bases: TGTGCCAGCAGTTCTCACAGGGGGCTTAGGGAGACCCAGTACTTC. Translation gives CASSSHRGLRETQYF.

A note on this clone: At the DNA level, this CDR3 is encoded by other sequences in the same sample as well. The chain carries TRBV27 and TRBJ1-5; D is uncertain. The V and J ends lost 3 bases and 7 bases respectively, with 13 bases between them. This CDR3 is built from 14 residues. In germline, CDR1 is MNHEY, CDR2 SMNVEV (reference sequence). The CDR3 loop reads CASSFRAPGQPQHF. The DNA of the CDR3 is TGTGCCAGCAGTTTTAGGGCGCCGGGGCAGCCCCAGCATTTT.

The rearrangement uses TRBV6-5 and TRBJ2-1; TRBD1 matches at 10 bases. The germline V gene has CDR1 MNHEY and CDR2 SVGAGI. CDR3 size: 15 residues. Trimming removed 6 bases from V and 3 bases from J; junction bases left unmatched: 5. CDR3 loop: CASRTGTGDYNEQFF. The CDR3, as DNA: TGTGCCAGCAGAACCGGGACAGGGGACTACAATGAGCAGTTCTTC.

The chain employs TRBV19 and TRBJ1-5; 7 bases match TRBD1. This CDR3 is built from 16 residues. V lost 7 bases to trimming and J lost 1 base; unmatched junction nucleotides: 10. Per germline, CDR1 LNHDA and CDR2 SQIVND (reference sequence). CDR3 in DNA: TGTGCCAGTACCCCCTGGCCCAGGGGGAGCAATCAGCCCCAGCATTTT. Its protein product is CASTPWPRGSNQPQHF.

This clone occurred once. Within the sample, other DNA sequences also encode this same CDR3. This rearrangement joins TRBV30 to TRBJ2-3; 11 bases fit TRBD2. Per germline, CDR1 GTSNPN and CDR2 SVGIG (reference sequence). The V segment lost 3 bases and the J segment 0 bases; nucleotides outside the gene matches: 2. This CDR3 spans 15 amino acids. The CDR3 DNA reads as TGTGCCTGGAGAGGACTAGCGGGTAGCACAGATACGCAGTATTTT. Protein sequence: CAWRGLAGSTDTQYF.

This CDR3 reads CASSQDRARGPGELFF. Written as DNA, the CDR3 is TGCGCCAGCAGCCAGGACAGGGCCCGGGGACCCGGGGAGCTGTTTTTT. The genes are TRBV4-3 and TRBJ2-2; the match to TRBD1 covers 8 bases. The CDR3 length is 16 residues. The J segment lost 6 bases and the V segment lost 3 bases, leaving 9 bases of the junction unmatched. Germline assignment: CDR1 LGHNA and CDR2 YSLEER.

The J gene is TRBJ2-1, the V gene TRBV19; D ambiguous. The germline gives CDR1 LNHDA, CDR2 SQIVND (reference sequence). The CDR3 runs 13 residues. V gave up 3 bases and J gave up 5 bases, with 8 bases separating them. CDR3 in amino acids: CASSMITNNEQFF. CDR3 sequence (DNA): TGTGCCAGTAGTATGATTACTAACAATGAGCAGTTCTTC.

The chain carries TRBV7-9 and TRBJ2-3; tentative D call: TRBD2 (5 bases). Trimming shortened V by 5 bases and J by 2 bases, and 17 bases separated the two germline ends. Per the germline V gene, CDR1 is SEHNR and CDR2 is FQNEAQ (reference sequence). The CDR3 spans 16 residues. As DNA, the CDR3 is TGTGCCAGCAGCACCATGACCGGACTCTTCACAGATACGCAGTATTTT. Its protein product is CASSTMTGLFTDTQYF.

The V and J genes are TRBV7-9 and TRBJ2-5; TRBD1 is a possible D gene (6 bases). CDR1 and CDR2 from the germline V gene are SEHNR and FQNEAQ (reference sequence). The V and J ends lost 4 bases and 5 bases respectively, with 11 bases between them. This CDR3 contains 13 residues. As DNA, the CDR3 is TGTGCCAGCAGCTCCACAGGGTGGGAGACCCAGTACTTC. It encodes CASSSTGWETQYF.

The chain carries TRBV15 and TRBJ2-3; possibly TRBD1 for D (5 bases). CDR1 is LNHNV and CDR2 is YYDKDF in the germline V gene (reference sequence). The V and J ends lost 0 bases and 0 bases respectively, with 10 bases between them. The CDR3 sequence is 16 residues long. DNA for the CDR3: TGTGCCACCAGCAGAGATACAGGCACTAGCACAGATACGCAGTATTTT. This encodes CATSRDTGTSTDTQYF. Full variable domain (outside the CDR3, taken from reference TRBV15 and TRBJ2-3): DAMVIQNPRYQVTQFGKPVTLSCSQTLNHNVMYWYQQKSSQAPKLLFHYYDKDFNNEADTPDNFQSRRPNTSFCFLDIRSPGLGDTAMYLCATSRDTGTSTDTQYFGPGTRLTVL.

V and J are TRBV19 and TRBJ2-1, with 9 bases fitting TRBD2. The germline CDR1 and CDR2 sequences are LNHDA and SQIVND (reference sequence). The trim removed 5 bases at V and 7 bases at J, leaving 9 bases unmatched. The CDR3 covers 15 residues. The DNA for the CDR3 is TGTGCCAGTAGTGGAAAGCGGGAGGTTCGGAATGAGCAGTTCTTC. Translating it yields CASSGKREVRNEQFF.

V usage is TRBV6-1 and J usage is TRBJ1-1, with unresolved D. The CDR3 runs to 13 residues. V was shortened by 7 bases and J by 2 bases, with 11 bases between the two germline ends. The germline gives CDR1 MNHNS, CDR2 SASEGT. Here the CDR3 DNA reads TGTGCCAGCAAAGGCCGGACTAACACTGAAGCTTTCTTT. Protein product: CASKGRTNTEAFF.

The rearrangement links TRBV4-1 to TRBJ2-7, with D perhaps matching TRBD1 (6 bases). V was pared by 1 base and J by 5 bases, with 18 bases between. This CDR3 comprises 16 residues. The germline V gene encodes CDR1 MGHRA and CDR2 YSYEKL. The chain's CDR3 is CASSQVEQGLLHEQYF. CDR3 DNA: TGCGCCAGCAGCCAAGTGGAACAGGGCCTCCTCCACGAGCAGTACTTC.